Given below is one T cell receptor beta chain in context. The authors prepared the TCRbeta library with unique molecular identifiers. TCRdb re-called the PCR reads with MiXCR, one entry per CDR3 protein. The sample carries hundreds of thousands of distinct CDR3 sequences, 10% to 15% recorded once. The data were obtained in a study of T-cell reconstitution after alpha-beta-depleted transplantation in children. The material was PBMCs, mostly from graft donor cells, obtained 360 days after TCRalphabeta/CD19-depleted stem cell transplant. The sequence came from a male patient younger than 18 who had a stem cell transplant for acute myeloid leukemia, so the T cells may come from the graft donor.

As DNA, the CDR3 is TGCAGTGCTAGACCCCCGTCCGGCTACACCTTC. It translates to CSARPPSGYTF. The rearrangement uses TRBV20-1 and TRBJ1-2; no definite D call. V was trimmed by 2 bases and J by 8 bases, leaving 9 bases between them. This CDR3 contains 11 residues. The germline CDR1 and CDR2 sequences are DFQATT and SNEGSKA (reference sequence).